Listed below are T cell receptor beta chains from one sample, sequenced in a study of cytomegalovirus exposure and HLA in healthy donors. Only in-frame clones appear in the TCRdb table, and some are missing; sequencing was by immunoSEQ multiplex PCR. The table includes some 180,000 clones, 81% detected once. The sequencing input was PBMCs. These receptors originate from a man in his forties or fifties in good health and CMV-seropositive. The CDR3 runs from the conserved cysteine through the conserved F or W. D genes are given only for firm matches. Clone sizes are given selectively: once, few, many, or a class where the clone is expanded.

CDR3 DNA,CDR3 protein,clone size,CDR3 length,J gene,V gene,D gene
TGTGCCAGCAGCCAGGGGACTAGCGGGAGTTTAACCGGGGAGCTGTTTTTT,CASSQGTSGSLTGELFF,NA,17,TRBJ2-2,TRBV5-4,TRBD2
TGTGCCAGTAGTACGCGGAGGACAGACTATGGCTACACCTTC,CASSTRRTDYGYTF,NA,14,TRBJ1-2,TRBV19,NA
TGTGCCAGCAGCGCCCCCCGGGGGAGCTCCTACAATGAGCAGTTCTTC,CASSAPRGSSYNEQFF,NA,16,TRBJ2-1,TRBV7-2,NA
TGTGCCAGCAGCTTAGGTAGCGGGAGCTTTGCCGGGGAGCTGTTTTTT,CASSLGSGSFAGELFF,NA,16,TRBJ2-2,TRBV7-9,TRBD2
TGTGCCAGCTCAAAACACTCCTACGAGCAGTACTTC,CASSKHSYEQYF,NA,12,TRBJ2-7,TRBV6-5,NA
TGTGCCAGCAGCCCAAGGTGGGAGTCGCACGAGCAGTACTTC,CASSPRWESHEQYF,NA,14,TRBJ2-7,TRBV7-2,NA
TGTGCCAGCAGCTTATTTCGGGGGCAAGAGACCCAGTACTTC,CASSLFRGQETQYF,NA,14,TRBJ2-5,TRBV7-6,NA
TGCGCCAGCAGCAAGAAGACAGGGTGGGACACTGAAGCTTTCTTT,CASSKKTGWDTEAFF,NA,15,TRBJ1-1,TRBV27,TRBD1
TGTGCCAGCAGCACCAGACTAGCGGAACAAGAGACCCAGTACTTC,CASSTRLAEQETQYF,NA,15,TRBJ2-5,TRBV7-9,TRBD2
TGCGCCAGCAGCTTGGATGAGACGGGACTAGCCCCCTTAGGGCAGTACTTC,CASSLDETGLAPLGQYF,once,17,TRBJ2-7,TRBV5-1,TRBD2
TGTGCCAGCAGCGTAGATGAGGGTCGGCAGCCCCAGCATTTT,CASSVDEGRQPQHF,NA,14,TRBJ1-5,TRBV9,NA
TGTGCCAGCAGGGATAGCGGGAGCTCCTACAATGAGCAGTTCTTC,CASRDSGSSYNEQFF,NA,15,TRBJ2-1,TRBV28,TRBD2
TGTGCCAGCAGCTTCGGGACAGCGAAAGATCAGCCCCAGCATTTT,CASSFGTAKDQPQHF,NA,15,TRBJ1-5,TRBV7-9,TRBD1
TGTGCCAGCAGCTTAGGGCAGGACTTCAAAAACATTCAGTACTTC,CASSLGQDFKNIQYF,NA,15,TRBJ2-4,TRBV7-9,NA
TGTGCCAGCAGCCTACTAGTACGGAAAGAGCAGTTCTTC,CASSLLVRKEQFF,once,13,TRBJ2-1,TRBV5-8,NA
TGTGCCAGCAGCTTAGCCGACAGGGGCGCTGGCTACACCTTC,CASSLADRGAGYTF,NA,14,TRBJ1-2,TRBV7-2,TRBD1
TGTGCCAGCAGTAACCAACAGGGTGGGGGTGAGCAGTTCTTC,CASSNQQGGGEQFF,NA,14,TRBJ2-1,TRBV6-1,NA
TGTGCCAGCAGCTTGAGACAGGCGAACACTGAAGCTTTCTTT,CASSLRQANTEAFF,NA,14,TRBJ1-1,TRBV4-2,NA
TGCAGCGTTGAAGATATGGCGTTTGGGACAGCGGTATTCGGTATAGCGGACTATGGCTACACCTTC,CSVEDMAFGTAVFGIADYGYTF,NA,22,TRBJ1-2,TRBV29-1,TRBD1
TGTGCCAGCAGCGTGACGGGACAGGGGGCGACTGAAGCTTTCTTT,CASSVTGQGATEAFF,NA,15,TRBJ1-1,TRBV9,TRBD1
TGTGCCAGTAGCCCCCGGTGGGGACAAGGACAGGGCAATCAGCCCCAGCATTTT,CASSPRWGQGQGNQPQHF,few,18,TRBJ1-5,TRBV19,TRBD1
TGTGCCAGCAGGACCGGGACAGGGCCATTCACTGAAGCTTTCTTT,CASRTGTGPFTEAFF,NA,15,TRBJ1-1,TRBV9,TRBD1
TGTGCCAGCAGTTTTGCGTCTGTGGCCGGGGAGCTGTTTTTT,CASSFASVAGELFF,NA,14,TRBJ2-2,TRBV28,NA
TGCGCCAGCAGCTTGGCCCCAGGGGGGTACACCTTC,CASSLAPGGYTF,NA,12,TRBJ1-2,TRBV5-1,TRBD1
TGCGCCAGCAGCCAAGAAGGGGTAGCGGGGTGGTACGAGCAGTACTTC,CASSQEGVAGWYEQYF,few,16,TRBJ2-7,TRBV4-1,TRBD2
TGTGCCAGCAGCCTTATGGACACTAATTCACCCCTCCACTTT,CASSLMDTNSPLHF,NA,14,TRBJ1-6,TRBV7-6,NA
TGTGCCAGCAACCCTCAGGGTGCCTACGAGCAGTACTTC,CASNPQGAYEQYF,NA,13,TRBJ2-7,TRBV5-4,NA
TGTGCCAGCAATGGACAGGGGGCATCGGGGGAGCTGTTTTTT,CASNGQGASGELFF,few,14,TRBJ2-2,TRBV2,TRBD1